One sample yielded the 29 T cell receptor beta chains listed below, sequenced in a study of cytomegalovirus exposure and HLA in healthy donors. PCR amplification relied on 60 Vbeta primers (plus 13 Jbeta primers). Produced via immunoSEQ multiplex PCR; TCRdb's table is partial and in-frame only. The sample holds 200,000 to 250,000 clones, 82% seen once. Sequenced sample: PBMCs. The source of these receptors is a middle-aged woman in good health and CMV-seropositive.

This chain links TRBV10-2 with TRBJ2-5, with TRBD2 matching over 8 bases. Germline trimming cut 4 bases from V and 5 bases from J; bases unmatched to any gene: 9. The CDR3 covers 15 residues. Per the germline V gene, CDR1 is WSHSY and CDR2 is SAAADI. CDR3 residues: CASSAGLAGGETQYF. CDR3 DNA: TGCGCCAGCAGTGCTGGACTAGCTGGGGGGGAGACCCAGTACTTC.

This chain joins TRBV29-1 and TRBJ2-2, with a possible D match to TRBD2 (6 bases). The CDR3 totals 14 residues. Germline loops: CDR1 SQVTM, CDR2 ANQGSEA. The germline V and J ends were trimmed by 3 bases and 3 bases, with 11 bases remaining between them. Written as DNA, the CDR3 is TGCAGCGTTGAGCCCCGGGACTACACCGGGGAGCTGTTTTTT. Translated: CSVEPRDYTGELFF.

V and J are TRBV21-1 and TRBJ1-5; the table gives TRBD1 as D, unverified against the DNA. TRBV21-1 is a pseudogene locus. The CDR3 has 17 residues. The CDR3 bases are TGTGCCAGCAGCCTTGGACAGGATGCCTTGAGCAATCAGCCCCAGCATTTT. Its protein product is CASSLGQDALSNQPQHF.

The V and J genes are TRBV19 and TRBJ2-5; D is possibly TRBD1 (6 bases). CDR1 LNHDA and CDR2 SQIVND come from the germline V gene (reference sequence). The CDR3 runs 16 residues. The V and J ends lost 3 bases and 5 bases respectively, with 19 bases between them. CDR3 in DNA: TGTGCCAGTAGTATGGGTACAGGGCCGCCTCGGGAGACCCAGTACTTC. Protein: CASSMGTGPPRETQYF.

V and J are TRBV30 and TRBJ2-7; 7 bases are a match to TRBD1. CDR1 and CDR2 (germline): GTSNPN, SVGIG (reference sequence). There are 13 residues in the CDR3. The J segment lost 2 bases and the V segment lost 2 bases, leaving 3 bases of the junction unmatched. CDR3 DNA: TGTGCCTGGAGTCCGGGGACAGCCTACGAGCAGTACTTC. It translates to CAWSPGTAYEQYF.

The genes are TRBV19 and TRBJ1-5; no definite D call. V lost 9 bases and J 1 base, leaving 10 bases between the germline ends. The CDR3 is made up of 13 amino acids. Germline values: CDR1 LNHDA, CDR2 SQIVND (reference sequence). The CDR3 protein is CASLDSSNQPQHF. CDR3 DNA sequence: TGTGCCAGCCTCGACTCAAGCAATCAGCCCCAGCATTTT.

This clone appeared a few times. This chain joins TRBV7-6 and TRBJ1-1; possibly TRBD1 for D (5 bases). CDR3 size: 14 residues. V dropped 1 base and J dropped 5 bases, with 11 bases sitting between them. The V gene's germline CDR1 is SGHVS and CDR2 FNYEAQ. The CDR3, as DNA: TGTGCCAGCAGCTTAGTGCAGGGTGGGACTGAAGCTTTCTTT. Residues: CASSLVQGGTEAFF. The complete variable domain, with remaining parts taken from reference TRBV7-6 and TRBJ1-1, reads GAGVSQSPRYKVTKRGQDVALRCDPISGHVSLYWYRQALGQGPEFLTYFNYEAQQDKSGLPNDRFSAERPEGSISTLTIQRTEQRDSAMYRCASSLVQGGTEAFFGQGTRLTVV.

The chain uses TRBV18 and TRBJ2-7; D remains ambiguous. V lost 2 bases to trimming and J lost 0 bases, with 5 bases between them. The CDR3 consists of 13 residues. Germline V gene data show CDR1 as KGHSH and CDR2 as LQKENI. Written as DNA, the CDR3 is TGTGCCAGCTCACCAAAGAGCTCCTACGAGCAGTACTTC. As protein: CASSPKSSYEQYF.

This clone was seen just once. The V gene is TRBV7-9, the J gene TRBJ1-2; 10 bases are a match to TRBD1. This CDR3 contains 14 residues. The V gene's germline CDR1 is SEHNR and CDR2 FQNEAQ (reference sequence). V dropped 5 bases and J dropped 5; count of bases not matched to a gene: 5. The CDR3 DNA is TGTGCCAGCAGCGGGGGACAGGGGAAGTATGGCTACACCTTC. This gives the protein CASSGGQGKYGYTF.

The chain joins TRBV19 to TRBJ2-3; 11 bases map to TRBD1. With V trimmed by 5 bases and J by 0 bases, 13 bases remained unmatched. In germline, CDR1 is LNHDA, CDR2 SQIVND (reference sequence). The CDR3 totals 19 residues. The CDR3 nucleotides read TGTGCCAGTAGTGGACTCGGGACAGGGGGACACCCTAGCACAGATACGCAGTATTTT. Protein: CASSGLGTGGHPSTDTQYF.

DNA of the CDR3: TGCGCCAGCAGCCGACAGGTAGACACTGAAGCTTTCTTT. This translates into CASSRQVDTEAFF. The V and J genes are TRBV4-3 and TRBJ1-1; the D gene is possibly TRBD1 (6 bases). The CDR3 is 13 residues long. V shed 4 bases and J shed 3 bases, with 9 bases lying between them. Germline values: CDR1 LGHNA, CDR2 YSLEER.

The V gene is TRBV9, the J gene TRBJ1-4; TRBD1 agrees at 7 bases. Trimming took 4 bases from V and 8 from J; bases not matched to a gene: 8. Germline CDR1 SGDLS, CDR2 YYNGEE. The length of the CDR3 is 14 residues. The CDR3 bases are TGTGCCAGCAGCCAAGCAGGGGGGCAGGAAAAACTGTTTTTT. Amino acid sequence: CASSQAGGQEKLFF.

The chain links TRBV7-9 to TRBJ1-2, with D tentatively TRBD1 (5 bases). From germline, CDR1 is SEHNR and CDR2 FQNEAQ (reference sequence). This CDR3 region has 14 residues. V dropped 7 bases and J dropped 2 bases, with 14 bases sitting between them. CDR3 nucleotides: TGTGCCAGCACCCTTGGTGGGGGGAACTATGGCTACACCTTC. As protein: CASTLGGGNYGYTF.

The V gene is TRBV7-2, the J gene TRBJ1-5; weak D call: TRBD1 (5 bases). Trimming removed 0 bases at V and 2 bases at J, with 11 bases between. The CDR3 is made up of 16 amino acids. Germline V gene data show CDR1 as SGHTA and CDR2 as FQGNSA. This chain's CDR3 is CASSLARQGGNQPQHF. In DNA, the CDR3 is TGTGCCAGCAGCTTAGCGCGCCAGGGCGGCAATCAGCCCCAGCATTTT.

The V and J genes are TRBV7-3 and TRBJ2-1; 7 nucleotides align to TRBD1. The length of the CDR3 is 15 residues. J lost 4 bases, V lost 2 bases, and 5 bases had no gene match. CDR1 is SGHTA, CDR2 FQGTGA, per germline. In DNA form, the CDR3 reads TGTGCCAGCAGCTTATATGGGACAGATTACAATGAGCAGTTCTTC. Translation gives CASSLYGTDYNEQFF.

The chain joins TRBV11-3 to TRBJ2-7; 7 bases fit TRBD1. The CDR3 spans 16 residues. With V trimmed by 5 bases and J by 2 bases, 12 bases remained unmatched. In germline, CDR1 is SGHNT, CDR2 YENEEA. CDR3 amino acids: CASSPRDRPQAYEQYF. The CDR3 nucleotides are TGTGCCAGCAGCCCCAGGGACAGACCACAAGCCTACGAGCAGTACTTC.

The chain is built from TRBV18 and TRBJ1-2, with a weak D call TRBD1 (6 bases). V dropped 2 bases and J dropped 3 bases, with 10 bases sitting between them. The CDR3 has 14 amino acids. CDR1 is KGHSH, CDR2 LQKENI, per germline. CDR3 amino acids: CASSPTGWDYGYTF. CDR3 coding DNA: TGTGCCAGCTCACCAACAGGGTGGGACTATGGCTACACCTTC.

There are a few counts of this clone. This CDR3 is CASSFGTGRSGANVLTF. The CDR3 nucleotides read TGTGCCAGTAGCTTCGGGACAGGGCGCTCTGGGGCCAACGTCCTGACTTTC. The rearrangement uses TRBV19 and TRBJ2-6; 9 nucleotides align to TRBD1. This CDR3 spans 17 amino acids. Germline V gene data show CDR1 as LNHDA and CDR2 as SQIVND (reference sequence). The V gene end was trimmed by 6 bases and the J gene end by 0 bases; junction bases not matched to a gene: 6.

This clone was seen only once. V gene TRBV29-1 combines with J gene TRBJ2-1; 8 bases match TRBD2. V dropped 7 bases and J dropped 1; count of bases not matched to a gene: 6. This CDR3 has 14 amino acids. Germline CDR1 SQVTM, CDR2 ANQGSEA. The DNA for the CDR3 is TGCAGCGCAAAGGGACTAGAATCCTACAATGAGCAGTTCTTC. Translated, it gives CSAKGLESYNEQFF.

V and J are TRBV19 and TRBJ1-2; possible D gene TRBD1, 6 bases. The germline V gene encodes CDR1 LNHDA and CDR2 SQIVND (reference sequence). The CDR3 runs 13 residues. Trimming left V 5 bases short and J 4 bases short, with 11 bases between. CDR3 in amino acids: CASSATGFYGYTF. The CDR3 region has the DNA TGTGCCAGTAGTGCTACAGGGTTCTATGGCTACACCTTC.

This chain connects TRBV10-3 to TRBJ2-7, with 7 bases lining up with TRBD2. From germline, CDR1 is ENHRY and CDR2 SYGVKD. The V and J ends lost 4 bases and 0 bases, in that order; junction bases with no gene match: 9. The CDR3 runs to 16 residues. In DNA form, the CDR3 reads TGTGCCATCAGTGGGCTGCGACTAGCCTCCTCCTACGAGCAGTACTTC. It translates to CAISGLRLASSYEQYF.

This sequence joins TRBV19 and TRBJ2-1; TRBD1 matches 12 bases. Germline trimming cut 3 bases from V and 0 bases from J; bases unmatched to any gene: 12. This CDR3 has 20 residues. Per germline, CDR1 LNHDA and CDR2 SQIVND (reference sequence). The chain's CDR3 is CASSMGQGAWGHSSYNEQFF. The DNA of the CDR3 is TGTGCCAGTAGTATGGGACAGGGGGCCTGGGGCCATAGCTCCTACAATGAGCAGTTCTTC.

The CDR3 is CASSQAAGDYEQYF. The CDR3 DNA is TGTGCCAGCAGCCAAGCGGCCGGAGACTACGAGCAGTACTTC. V is TRBV4-2 and J is TRBJ2-7; D is ambiguous. In germline, CDR1 is LGHNA, CDR2 YNFKEQ. The CDR3 totals 14 residues. The germline V and J ends were trimmed by 1 base and 3 bases, with 10 bases remaining between them.

DNA of the CDR3: TGTGCCAGCAGCTGGGGACAGAGCTCTGGAAACACCATATATTTT. Residues: CASSWGQSSGNTIYF. The chain recombines TRBV5-4 with TRBJ1-3; 7 bases agree with TRBD1. The length of the CDR3 is 15 residues. V dropped 3 bases and J dropped 0; count of bases not matched to a gene: 3. CDR1 and CDR2 from the germline V gene are SGHNT and YYREEE (reference sequence).

CDR3 loop: CASSARLAGDHVEQYF. The CDR3 nucleotides read TGTGCCAGCAGCGCCCGACTAGCGGGAGACCATGTAGAGCAGTACTTC. The chain is built from TRBV9 and TRBJ2-7, with TRBD2 identical over 12 bases. J lost 7 bases, V lost 3 bases, and 11 bases had no gene match. The CDR3 is made up of 16 amino acids. Germline loops: CDR1 SGDLS, CDR2 YYNGEE.

This chain uses TRBV6-5 with TRBJ2-2, with a weak D call TRBD1 (6 bases). Germline CDR1 MNHEY, CDR2 SVGAGI. The CDR3 contains 16 residues. V lost 0 bases to trimming and J lost 1 base, with 9 bases between them. The CDR3 here is CASSYSTQGNTGELFF. DNA for the CDR3: TGTGCCAGCAGTTACTCGACACAGGGGAACACCGGGGAGCTGTTTTTT.

The genes are TRBV4-1 and TRBJ1-1; 11 bases map to TRBD1. The CDR3 consists of 15 residues. With 1 base clipped from V and 5 bases from J, the junction kept 3 bases outside the gene matches. Germline CDR1 MGHRA, CDR2 YSYEKL. CDR3: CASSQVGTGGTEAFF. In DNA, the CDR3 is TGCGCCAGCAGCCAAGTGGGGACAGGGGGGACTGAAGCTTTCTTT.

This clone was observed once. CDR3 protein: CASSWTGGPYEQYF. The CDR3 DNA reads TGTGCCAGCAGTTGGACAGGGGGTCCCTACGAGCAGTACTTC. J is TRBJ2-7 and V is TRBV27, with 10 bases lining up with TRBD1. CDR1 MNHEY and CDR2 SMNVEV come from the germline V gene (reference sequence). This CDR3 has 14 amino acids. V gave up 4 bases and J gave up 2 bases; unmatched junction bases: 2.

J is TRBJ1-2 and V is TRBV10-3, with 8 nucleotides matching TRBD1. The ends lost 4 bases at V and 3 bases at J; junction bases unmatched: 10. This CDR3 comprises 16 residues. The germline CDR1 and CDR2 sequences are ENHRY and SYGVKD. The CDR3 DNA is TGTGCCATCAGTGTGCTGCAGGGGGCTGGATACTATGGCTACACCTTC. The encoded protein is CAISVLQGAGYYGYTF.